The source of this TCR beta chain is a study of T cell responses to AZD1222 COVID-19 vaccine. Turning to the study itself: Timing groups of about 4 and about 12 weeks for second doses were pooled. Findings and limits, study-wide: Mapped onto spike, vaccine-associated CD4 TCRs spanned it and were dominant at 160-218 and 743-854. Only 5 or 6 people who got AZD1222 tested seropositive at baseline. Reportedly, close to half of spike-specific TCRs are directed against unmutated variant regions.

The V end was cut by 3 bases, the J end by 8 bases, with 16 bases between. The CDR3 is 13 amino acids. Germline V gene lookup returns CDR1 DFQATT and CDR2 SNEGSKA (reference sequence). On this clone: Antigen: not known.

This table comes from immunoSEQ multiplex PCR, and its TCRdb copy is limited to in-frame clones, with some not included. The sample has over 100,000 clones; approximately 86% are singletons. The receptor was isolated from an adult in good health. The chain combines TRBV20-1 with TRBJ1-2; maybe TRBD1 (6 bases). The source was peripheral blood, collected on day 0 of AZD1222 vaccination. In DNA, the CDR3 is TGCAGTGCTAGTATGGACAGCACCAGGGGCTACACCTTC. It codes for CSASMDSTRGYTF.